The clone carrying this TCR beta chain showed up many times. Germline V CDR1 and CDR2: MNHEY, SVGEGT. Trimming cost V 5 bases and J 2 bases; bases outside gene matches: 12. This CDR3 has 17 residues. Attachment of unique molecular identifiers to individual cDNA molecules was performed in the library. MiXCR was run by TCRdb on the RACE reads, yielding one entry per CDR3 protein. Here the sample spans 380,000 or so distinct CDR3 sequences, roughly 6% being singletons. Time point described: pre-sensitization, week 0. Treatment denoted: therapeutic diphenylcyclopropenone sensitization with weekly scalp DPC. The data originate from a study of human T cells and chemical hapten exposure. On the study more broadly: The use of 2% DPC on 2 cm by 2 cm of upper inner arm skin constituted sensitization.

The TCR sequence derives from a woman aged 18-35 years with alopecia areata. Some clones in this sample may be carry-over from other donors' samples. The V call is TRBV6-2 or TRBV6-3, the J call TRBJ2-3; 8 positions match TRBD2. Specimen: whole blood, collected in connection with sensitization to the hapten diphenylcyclopropenone (DPC). The DNA of the CDR3 is TGTGCCAGCAGTCCACCCCGACTAGCGTACCTCACAGATACGCAGTATTTT. This translates into CASSPPRLAYLTDTQYF.